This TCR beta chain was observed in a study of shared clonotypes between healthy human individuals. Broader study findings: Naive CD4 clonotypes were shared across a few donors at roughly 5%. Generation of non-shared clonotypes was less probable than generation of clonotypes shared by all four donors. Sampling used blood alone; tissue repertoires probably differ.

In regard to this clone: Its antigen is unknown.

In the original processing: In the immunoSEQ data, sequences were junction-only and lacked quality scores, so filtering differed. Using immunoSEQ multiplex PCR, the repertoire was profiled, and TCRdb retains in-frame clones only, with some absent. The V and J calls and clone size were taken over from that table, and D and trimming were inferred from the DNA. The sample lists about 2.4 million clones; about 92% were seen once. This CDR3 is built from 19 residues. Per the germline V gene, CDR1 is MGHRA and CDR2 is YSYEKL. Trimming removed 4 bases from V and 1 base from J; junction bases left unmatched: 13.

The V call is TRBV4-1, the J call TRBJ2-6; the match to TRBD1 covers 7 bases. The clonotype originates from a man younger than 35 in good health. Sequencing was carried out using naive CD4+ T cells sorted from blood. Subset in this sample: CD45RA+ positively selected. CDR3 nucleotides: TGCGCCAGCAGCCCGTCAAATCGAGACAGGGCATCTGGGGCCAACGTCCTGACTTTC. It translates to CASSPSNRDRASGANVLTF.